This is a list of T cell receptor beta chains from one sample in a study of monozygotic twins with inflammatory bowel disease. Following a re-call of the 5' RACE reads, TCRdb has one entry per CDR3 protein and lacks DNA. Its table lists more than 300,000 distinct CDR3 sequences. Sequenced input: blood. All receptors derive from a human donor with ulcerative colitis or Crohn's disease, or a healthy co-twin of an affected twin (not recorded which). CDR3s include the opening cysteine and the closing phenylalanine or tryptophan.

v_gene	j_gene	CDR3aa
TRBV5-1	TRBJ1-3	CASSPWTGINTIYF
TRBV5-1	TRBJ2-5	CATRADRPGETQYF
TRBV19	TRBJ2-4	CASSTPRSRRTKNIQYF
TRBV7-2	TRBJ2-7	CASSLRLAGHYEQYF
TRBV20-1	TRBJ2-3	CSAIRAGSTDTQYF
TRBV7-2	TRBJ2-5	CASSWSGSQETQYF
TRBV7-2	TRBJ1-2	CASSSDGTYGYTF
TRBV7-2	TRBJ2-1	CASSLGTTNEQFF
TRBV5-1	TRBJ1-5	CASSLAVGDQPQHF
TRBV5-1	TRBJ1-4	CASSLEGGAVEKLFF
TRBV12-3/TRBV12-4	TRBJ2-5	CASRTGGVMETQYF
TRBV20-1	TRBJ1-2	CSANTGSYGYTF
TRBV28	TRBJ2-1	CASRRGGGNEQFF
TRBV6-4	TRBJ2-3	CASSETGWSTDTQYF
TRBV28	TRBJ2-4	CAAHSPPNFIF
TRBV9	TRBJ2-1	CASSVAVTSGTFYNEQFF
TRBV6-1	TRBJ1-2	CASSGDRPSYGYTF
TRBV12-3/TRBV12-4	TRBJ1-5	CASTQGANQPQHF
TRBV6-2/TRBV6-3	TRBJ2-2	CASRPSLGVTGELFF
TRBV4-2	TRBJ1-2	CASSQASREGYTF
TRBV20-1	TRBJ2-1	CSANEWGRNEQFF
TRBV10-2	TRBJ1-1	CASRQDRYYTEAFF
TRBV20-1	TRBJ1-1	CSARTTGMNTEAFF